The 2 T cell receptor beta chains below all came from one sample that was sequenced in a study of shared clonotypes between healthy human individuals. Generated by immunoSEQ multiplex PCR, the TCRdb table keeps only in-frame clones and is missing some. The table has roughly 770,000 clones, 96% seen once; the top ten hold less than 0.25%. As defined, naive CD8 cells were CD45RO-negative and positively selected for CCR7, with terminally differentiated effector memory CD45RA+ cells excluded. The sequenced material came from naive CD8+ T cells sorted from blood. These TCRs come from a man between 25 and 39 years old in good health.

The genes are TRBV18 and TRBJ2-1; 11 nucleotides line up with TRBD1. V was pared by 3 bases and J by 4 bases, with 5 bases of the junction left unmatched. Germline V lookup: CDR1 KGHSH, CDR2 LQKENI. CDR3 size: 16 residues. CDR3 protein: CASSPPDRGLYNEQFF. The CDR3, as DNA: TGTGCCAGCTCACCTCCGGACAGGGGGCTTTACAATGAGCAGTTCTTC.

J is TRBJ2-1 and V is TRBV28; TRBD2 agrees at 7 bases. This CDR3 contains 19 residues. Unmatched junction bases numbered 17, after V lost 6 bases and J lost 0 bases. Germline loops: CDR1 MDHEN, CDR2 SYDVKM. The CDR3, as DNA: TGTGCCAGCAGCTCCGTCTCCTCCGGGAGGCTTAGCTCCTACAATGAGCAGTTCTTC. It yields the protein CASSSVSSGRLSSYNEQFF.